This T cell receptor (beta chain) is drawn from a study of a mutant IDH1 vaccine in newly diagnosed glioma (dated by TCRdb to the early 2020s). Describing the broader study: Across visits V03 through V10, patients got a total of eight vaccinations, given in weeks 1, 3, 5, 7, 11, 15, 19 and 23. The roughly 35 treated patients were approximately 62% male and about 38% female, with a mean age of roughly 42 years. Vaccination was initiated 4-6 weeks after radiotherapy alone, or concurrently with temozolomide cycles in the chemotherapy-containing groups. Prior to enrollment, patients had been given standard therapy consisting of radiotherapy alone, temozolomide alone, or radiochemotherapy with temozolomide, with the combination given to most patients. Peripheral blood was drawn at six visits: V03 (baseline), V05, V07, V10, V12 and V13. For exploratory analyses, approximately 25 treated patients had longitudinal TCRB deep sequencing done wherever samples were available.

Summary of the overall study and its limitations: PBMC samples for TCRB deep sequencing were selected based on availability. The authors stated that sample limitations prevented analyses of patient blood samples from being reproduced. No apparent relationship was observed between pseudoprogression and alterations in the top peripheral T cell clonotypes detected by TCRB sequencing. Vaccine-induced immune responses across multiple MHC alleles were detected in approximately 93% of patients.

Library generation was performed with the immunoSEQ multiplex PCR assay. Following the manufacturer's protocol, the hsTCRB Kit was used to amplify rearranged TCR beta chain sequences. An Illumina MiSeq was used to sequence the TCRB libraries. The published analysis was carried out like this. Demultiplexing, trimming and gene mapping were performed with the kit vendor's proprietary platform. Drawn from immuneACCESS, this table holds only the in-frame rearrangements with V and J called that TCRdb kept. Clones are partly lost; checked studies trace under half to an unresolved V gene and leave the rest unexplained. V, J and clone size were drawn from that table, and D and trimming were deduced from the DNA. The sample data list tens of thousands of clones, and under 80% of these were observed just once. Roughly 11% of the sample is taken by the ten largest. The intended sense of this specimen's time point label: week 11, during vaccination. Each vaccine dose, consisting of 300 ug of a 20-mer mutant IDH1 peptide in Montanide, was administered subcutaneously with topical imiquimod. Newly diagnosed WHO grade 3 or 4 IDH1-mutant astrocytomas showing loss of nuclear ATRX were present in the donors. The samples were drawn from NOA16, a multicentre, single-arm, open-label phase I trial in Germany that tested a mutant IDH1 peptide vaccine in humans for the first time. The DNeasy Blood and Tissue Kit was used to extract genomic DNA from EDTA blood for TCRB sequencing.

Comments on this clone: Its binding antigen is unknown. No quality values exist for individual bases; no much larger clone is one base distant.

The sample here was peripheral blood mononuclear cells (PBMCs), taken from a glioma patient whose treatment included an IDH1 peptide vaccine. The receptor's source is a man younger than 35 with glioma. Some clones in this sample may be carry-over from other donors' samples.

The DNA sequence is TGTGCCAGCAGCCCGCCGGGGGCGGGAAACGAGCAGTACTTC. Its translation is CASSPPGAGNEQYF. The rearrangement combines TRBV7-9 with TRBJ2-7; the D call is tentative, TRBD1 or TRBD2, as each matches 6 bases. The CDR3 spans 14 residues, from the cysteine through the phenylalanine. CDR3 DNA only is kept here, 42 bases in frame from base 1. At the junction V is shortened by 5 bases and J by 5 bases, with 16 bases in between. Via the germline V gene (reference sequence), CDR1 is SEHNR and CDR2 FQNEAQ.